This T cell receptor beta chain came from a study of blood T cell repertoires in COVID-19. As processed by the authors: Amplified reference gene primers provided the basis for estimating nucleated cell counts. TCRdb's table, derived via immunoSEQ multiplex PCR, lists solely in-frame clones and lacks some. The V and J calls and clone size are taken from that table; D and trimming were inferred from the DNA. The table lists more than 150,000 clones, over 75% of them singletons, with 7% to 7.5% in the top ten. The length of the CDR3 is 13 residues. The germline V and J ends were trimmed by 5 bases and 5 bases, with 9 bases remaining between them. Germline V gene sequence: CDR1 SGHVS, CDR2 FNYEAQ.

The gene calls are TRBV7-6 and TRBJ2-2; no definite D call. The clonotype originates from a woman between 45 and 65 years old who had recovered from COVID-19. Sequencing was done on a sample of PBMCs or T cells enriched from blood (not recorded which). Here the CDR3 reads CASSQAGTGELFF. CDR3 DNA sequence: TGTGCCAGCAGCCAAGCCGGGACCGGGGAGCTGTTTTTT.